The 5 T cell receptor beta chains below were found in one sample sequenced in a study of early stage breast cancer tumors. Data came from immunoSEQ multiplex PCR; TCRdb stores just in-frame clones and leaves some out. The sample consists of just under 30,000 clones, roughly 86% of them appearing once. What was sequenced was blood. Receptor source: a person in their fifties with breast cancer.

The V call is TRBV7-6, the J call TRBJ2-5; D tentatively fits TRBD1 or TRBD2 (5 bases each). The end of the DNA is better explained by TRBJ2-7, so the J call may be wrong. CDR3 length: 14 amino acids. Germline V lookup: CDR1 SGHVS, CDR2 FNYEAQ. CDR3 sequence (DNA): TGTGCCAGCAGCACAACCCCCGGGGCCAACGAGCAGTACTTC. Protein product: CASSTTPGANEQYF.

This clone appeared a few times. CDR3 residues: CASRGLGQPNSPLHF. As DNA, the CDR3 is TGCGCCAGCAGGGGATTGGGACAGCCCAATTCACCCCTCCACTTT. This sequence joins TRBV5-1 and TRBJ1-6; 7 bases are shared with TRBD1. After removal of 5 bases from V and 7 bases from J, the junction contained 9 bases not matched to a gene. Germline V gives CDR1 SGHRS, CDR2 YFSETQ. The CDR3 covers 15 residues.

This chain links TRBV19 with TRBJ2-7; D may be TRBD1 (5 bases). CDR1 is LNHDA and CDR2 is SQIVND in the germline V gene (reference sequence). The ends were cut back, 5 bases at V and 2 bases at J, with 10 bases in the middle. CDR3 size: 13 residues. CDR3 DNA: TGTGCCAGTAGTTGGGGCCCTACCTACGAGCAGTACTTC. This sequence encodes CASSWGPTYEQYF.

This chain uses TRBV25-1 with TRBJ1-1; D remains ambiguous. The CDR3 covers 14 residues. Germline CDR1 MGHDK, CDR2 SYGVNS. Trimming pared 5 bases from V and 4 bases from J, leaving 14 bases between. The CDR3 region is CASSSKSRFTEAFF. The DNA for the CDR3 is TGTGCCAGCAGTTCCAAGTCGCGGTTCACTGAAGCTTTCTTT.

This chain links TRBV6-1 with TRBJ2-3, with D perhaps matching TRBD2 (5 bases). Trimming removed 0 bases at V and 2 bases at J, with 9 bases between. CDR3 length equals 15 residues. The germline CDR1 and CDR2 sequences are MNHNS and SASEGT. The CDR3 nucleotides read TGTGCCAGCAGTGAAGCGAAGAGGGACACAGATACGCAGTATTTT. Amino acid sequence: CASSEAKRDTDTQYF.